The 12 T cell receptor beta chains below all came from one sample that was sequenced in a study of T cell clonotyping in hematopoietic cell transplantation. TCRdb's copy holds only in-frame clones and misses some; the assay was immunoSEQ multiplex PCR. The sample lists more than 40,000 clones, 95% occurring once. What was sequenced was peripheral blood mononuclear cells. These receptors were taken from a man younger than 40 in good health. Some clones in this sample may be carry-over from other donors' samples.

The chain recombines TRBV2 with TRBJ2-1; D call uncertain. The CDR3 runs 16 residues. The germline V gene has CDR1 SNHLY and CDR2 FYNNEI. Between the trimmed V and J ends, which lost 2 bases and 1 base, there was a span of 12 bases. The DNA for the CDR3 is TGTGCCAGCAGTGAATCTGCCAGCCTTTCCTACAATGAGCAGTTCTTC. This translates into CASSESASLSYNEQFF.

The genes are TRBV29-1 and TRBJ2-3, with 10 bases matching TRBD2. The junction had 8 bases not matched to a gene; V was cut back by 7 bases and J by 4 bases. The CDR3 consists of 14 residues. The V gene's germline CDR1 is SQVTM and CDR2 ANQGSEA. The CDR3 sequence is CSAALAGAPDTQYF. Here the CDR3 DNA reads TGCAGCGCAGCCCTAGCGGGAGCCCCAGATACGCAGTATTTT.

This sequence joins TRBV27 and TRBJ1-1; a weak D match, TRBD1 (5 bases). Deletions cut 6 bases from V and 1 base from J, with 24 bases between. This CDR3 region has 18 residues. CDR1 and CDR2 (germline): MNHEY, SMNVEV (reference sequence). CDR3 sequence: CASSREGGGIFENTEAFF. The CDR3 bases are TGTGCCAGCAGCCGGGAAGGCGGGGGGATTTTCGAGAACACTGAAGCTTTCTTT.

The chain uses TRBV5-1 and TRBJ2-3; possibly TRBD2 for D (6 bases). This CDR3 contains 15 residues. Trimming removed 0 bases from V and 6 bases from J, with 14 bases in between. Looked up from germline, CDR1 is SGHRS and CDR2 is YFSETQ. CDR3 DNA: TGCGCCAGCAGCTTGGTTGGCGGGATCCTTGATACGCAGTATTTT. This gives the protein CASSLVGGILDTQYF.

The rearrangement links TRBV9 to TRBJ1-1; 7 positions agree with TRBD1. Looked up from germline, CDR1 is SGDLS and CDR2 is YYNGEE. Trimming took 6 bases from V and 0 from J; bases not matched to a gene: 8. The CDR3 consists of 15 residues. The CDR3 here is CASTGTVKMNTEAFF. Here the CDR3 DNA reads TGTGCCAGCACAGGGACAGTGAAGATGAACACTGAAGCTTTCTTT.

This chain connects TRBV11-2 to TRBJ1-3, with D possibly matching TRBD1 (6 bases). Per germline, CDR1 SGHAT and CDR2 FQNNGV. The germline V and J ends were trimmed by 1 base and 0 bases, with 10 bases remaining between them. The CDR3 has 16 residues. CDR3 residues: CASSLGGHRSGNTIYF. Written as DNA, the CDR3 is TGTGCCAGCAGCTTAGGGGGACACCGCTCTGGAAACACCATATATTTT. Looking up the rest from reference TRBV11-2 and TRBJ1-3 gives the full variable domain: EAGVAQSPRYKIIEKRQSVAFWCNPISGHATLYWYQQILGQGPKLLIQFQNNGVVDDSQLPKDRFSAERLKGVDSTLKIQPAKLEDSAVYLCASSLGGHRSGNTIYFGEGSWLTVV.

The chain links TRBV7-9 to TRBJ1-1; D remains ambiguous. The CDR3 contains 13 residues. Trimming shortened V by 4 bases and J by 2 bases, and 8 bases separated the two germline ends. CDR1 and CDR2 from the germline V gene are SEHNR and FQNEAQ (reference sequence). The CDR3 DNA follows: TGTGCCAGCAGCTCCCAGCTAAACACTGAAGCTTTCTTT. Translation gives CASSSQLNTEAFF.

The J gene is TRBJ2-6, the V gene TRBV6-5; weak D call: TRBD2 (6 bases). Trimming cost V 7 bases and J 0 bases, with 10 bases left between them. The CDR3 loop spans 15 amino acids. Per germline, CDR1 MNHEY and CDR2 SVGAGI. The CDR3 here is CASTGGLSGANVLTF. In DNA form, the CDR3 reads TGTGCCAGCACCGGAGGGCTCTCTGGGGCCAACGTCCTGACTTTC.

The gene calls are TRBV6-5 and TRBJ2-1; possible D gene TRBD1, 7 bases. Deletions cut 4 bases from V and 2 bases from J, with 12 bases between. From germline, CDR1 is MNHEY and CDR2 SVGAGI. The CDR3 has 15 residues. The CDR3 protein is CASSSSGGTYNEQFF. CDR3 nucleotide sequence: TGTGCCAGCAGTTCCTCAGGGGGGACCTACAATGAGCAGTTCTTC.

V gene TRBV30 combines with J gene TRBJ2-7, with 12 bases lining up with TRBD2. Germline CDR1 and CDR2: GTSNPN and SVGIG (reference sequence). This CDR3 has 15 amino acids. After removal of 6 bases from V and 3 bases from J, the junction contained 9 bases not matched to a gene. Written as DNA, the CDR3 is TGTGCCTGTAACACACGGACTAGCGGGAACTACGAGCAGTACTTC. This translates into CACNTRTSGNYEQYF.

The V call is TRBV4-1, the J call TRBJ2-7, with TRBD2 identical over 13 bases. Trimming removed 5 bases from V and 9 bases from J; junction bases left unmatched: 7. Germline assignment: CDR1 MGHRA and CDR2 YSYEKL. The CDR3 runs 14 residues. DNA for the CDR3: TGCGCCAGCAGCGGACTAGCGGGAGCCGGGGGGCAGTACTTC. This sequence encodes CASSGLAGAGGQYF.

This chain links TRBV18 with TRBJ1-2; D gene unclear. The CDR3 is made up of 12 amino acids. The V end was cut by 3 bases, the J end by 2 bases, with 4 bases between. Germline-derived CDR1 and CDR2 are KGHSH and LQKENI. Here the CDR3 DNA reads TGTGCCAGCTCACCCGACAACTATGGCTACACCTTC. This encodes CASSPDNYGYTF. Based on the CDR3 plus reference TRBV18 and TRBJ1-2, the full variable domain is NAGVMQNPRHLVRRRGQEARLRCSPMKGHSHVYWYRQLPEEGLKFMVYLQKENIIDESGMPKERFSAEFPKEGPSILRIQQVVRGDSAAYFCASSPDNYGYTFGSGTRLTVV.